Each of the 21 T cell receptor beta chains below was sequenced from the same sample in a study of blood T cells in healthy people across ages. Then a second PCR, running about 7 to 11 cycles, was carried out with a sample-barcoded 5' primer and a J-beta primer mix. TCRdb used MiXCR to reprocess the 5' RACE reads, holding one entry per CDR3 protein. The table shows about 730,000 distinct CDR3 sequences, with roughly 44% occurring only once. Source material: blood. All receptors come from a woman in her sixties or seventies in good health.

The chain recombines TRBV6-1 with TRBJ2-3, with a weak D call TRBD1 (6 bases). Germline V lookup: CDR1 MNHNS, CDR2 SASEGT. V was clipped by 11 bases and J by 1 base, with 16 bases between them. CDR3 size: 14 residues. The CDR3 nucleotides are TGTGCCGGAGGAAGGGGGAGCCGCACAGATACGCAGTATTTT. Amino acid sequence: CAGGRGSRTDTQYF.

V and J are TRBV6-1 and TRBJ1-5; 9 nucleotides agree with TRBD1. The CDR3 extends over 15 amino acids. In germline, CDR1 is MNHNS, CDR2 SASEGT. Trimming took 1 base from V and 9 from J; bases not matched to a gene: 7. The CDR3, as DNA: TGTGCCAGCAGTGAAGGGGACAGGGAATTTAGGCCCCAGCATTTT. It translates to CASSEGDREFRPQHF.

The J gene is TRBJ2-7, the V gene TRBV10-3; TRBD2 matches at 7 bases. This CDR3 region has 15 residues. Germline-derived CDR1 and CDR2 are ENHRY and SYGVKD. With 8 bases clipped from V and 7 bases from J, the junction kept 17 bases outside the gene matches. Written as DNA, the CDR3 is TGTGCCATCGGCTTTGGCGGGAGCGCTGGGGATGAGCAGTACTTC. This codes for CAIGFGGSAGDEQYF.

This sequence joins TRBV7-3 and TRBJ2-1; tentatively, D is TRBD2 (5 bases). Germline CDR1 reads SGHTA; CDR2 reads FQGTGA. V was pared by 5 bases and J by 6 bases, with 20 bases between. The CDR3 spans 16 residues. CDR3 region: CASSQRALENPNEQFF. The CDR3 nucleotides are TGTGCCAGCAGCCAGAGGGCTCTAGAGAACCCCAATGAGCAGTTCTTC.

This clonotype has at least ten counts. This chain uses TRBV29-1 with TRBJ2-1; D not certain. Germline V gene sequence: CDR1 SQVTM, CDR2 ANQGSEA. The CDR3 contains 12 residues. V was cut by 4 bases and J by 5 bases, with 9 bases left in between. CDR3 sequence: CSVGAGNNEQFF. The CDR3 region has the DNA TGCAGCGTTGGGGCAGGAAACAATGAGCAGTTCTTC.

This chain links TRBV6-2 or TRBV6-3 with TRBJ2-3; D unclear. CDR3 length equals 14 residues. CDR1 is MNHEY and CDR2 is SVGEGT in the germline V gene. Trimming removed 2 bases at V and 1 base at J, with 7 bases between. The CDR3 is CASSYVVRTDTQYF. CDR3 sequence (DNA): TGTGCCAGCAGTTACGTCGTTCGCACAGATACGCAGTATTTT.

The V call is TRBV3-1, the J call TRBJ2-5; D assignment may be TRBD1 or TRBD2 (5 bases each). The V end was cut by 4 bases, the J end by 2 bases, with 14 bases between. Germline V gives CDR1 LGHDT, CDR2 YNNKEL (reference sequence). The CDR3 sequence is 15 residues long. CDR3 protein: CASSLGTTGQETQYF. In nucleotides, the CDR3 is TGTGCCAGCAGCCTTGGGACCACGGGACAAGAGACCCAGTACTTC.

The sample holds a few counts of this clonotype. The V gene is TRBV12-3 or TRBV12-4, the J gene TRBJ1-4; D is uncertain. This CDR3 is 16 amino acids long. V was clipped by 2 bases and J by 7 bases, with 17 bases between them. CDR3 in DNA: TGTGCCAGCAGTTTACCGGGCCCCCAAGGATCTGAAAAACTGTTTTTT. Translation gives CASSLPGPQGSEKLFF.

V and J are TRBV3-1 and TRBJ2-5; D gene unclear. The assigned J gene may be wrong: the sequence end matches TRBJ2-1 better. This CDR3 has 13 residues. CDR1 and CDR2 from the germline V gene are LGHDT and YNNKEL (reference sequence). The CDR3 spells CASSQTRQETQFF. The CDR3 DNA reads as TGTGCCAGCAGCCAAACCCGACAAGAGACCCAGTTCTTC.

This clonotype has only a few counts. This chain uses TRBV9 with TRBJ2-7; no firm D call. Trimming took off 4 bases at V and 2 bases at J, with 13 bases between the two ends. The CDR3 has 14 amino acids. Germline V gene lookup returns CDR1 SGDLS and CDR2 YYNGEE. The CDR3 loop is CASSPLQSTYEQYF. The CDR3 bases are TGTGCCAGCAGCCCATTACAGTCTACCTACGAGCAGTACTTC.

In this sample, this clonotype turned up a few times. Since a much larger clone is just one base distant, this may be a read error. The CDR3 loop reads CSARRRQGDEQYF. As DNA, the CDR3 is TGCAGTGCTAGGCGTCGGCAAGGGGACGAGCAGTACTTC. The chain carries TRBV20-1 and TRBJ2-7, with D perhaps TRBD1 (5 bases). Germline lookup yields CDR1 DFQATT and CDR2 SNEGSKA (reference sequence). The V end was cut by 3 bases, the J end by 5 bases, with 14 bases between. The CDR3 has 13 residues.

The chain links TRBV29-1 to TRBJ2-6; maybe TRBD2 (5 bases). This CDR3 contains 16 residues. V dropped 5 bases and J dropped 3 bases, with 17 bases sitting between them. The germline V gene encodes CDR1 SQVTM and CDR2 ANQGSEA. The CDR3 here is CSVILAPFGGANVLTF. The CDR3 region has the DNA TGCAGCGTTATTCTAGCTCCCTTTGGTGGGGCCAACGTCCTGACTTTC.

This chain uses TRBV6-5 with TRBJ1-5; the D gene is possibly TRBD1 (5 bases). The CDR3 sequence is 14 residues long. Germline-derived CDR1 and CDR2 are MNHEY and SVGAGI. V was trimmed by 2 bases and J by 9 bases, leaving 14 bases between them. CDR3 loop: CASSYGLEQGPQHF. The DNA of the CDR3 is TGTGCCAGCAGTTACGGACTCGAGCAGGGGCCCCAGCATTTT.

V usage is TRBV7-8 and J usage is TRBJ2-1; 10 nucleotides align to TRBD2. In germline, CDR1 is SGHVS, CDR2 FQNEAQ. The J segment lost 6 bases and the V segment lost 0 bases, leaving 11 bases of the junction unmatched. The CDR3 is made up of 18 amino acids. DNA for the CDR3: TGTGCCAGCAGCTTAGCCCCGGCTAGCGGGAGTGGAGGCAATGAGCAGTTCTTC. This gives the protein CASSLAPASGSGGNEQFF.

This clonotype was seen a handful of times. The chain joins TRBV29-1 to TRBJ2-3; TRBD1 matches 8 bases. This CDR3 contains 14 residues. Per the germline V gene, CDR1 is SQVTM and CDR2 is ANQGSEA. V lost 2 bases, J lost 4 bases, and 5 bases stayed unmatched. CDR3 DNA sequence: TGCAGCGTTGAACAGGGGGCGTACCCAGATACGCAGTATTTT. Translating it yields CSVEQGAYPDTQYF.

This clonotype was observed a handful of times. CDR3 residues: CASSLQESSYEQYF. In DNA form, the CDR3 reads TGCGCCAGCAGCTTGCAGGAGAGCTCCTACGAGCAGTACTTC. The chain has TRBV5-1 and TRBJ2-7; no clear D gene. V lost 1 base and J lost 0, with 8 bases in between. From germline, CDR1 is SGHRS and CDR2 YFSETQ. This CDR3 has 14 residues. Supplemented by reference TRBV5-1 and TRBJ2-7, the full variable domain reads KAGVTQTPRYLIKTRGQQVTLSCSPISGHRSVSWYQQTPGQGLQFLFEYFSETQRNKGNFPGRFSGRQFSNSRSEMNVSTLELGDSALYLCASSLQESSYEQYFGPGTRLTVT.

This clonotype appeared a few times. V usage is TRBV27 and J usage is TRBJ2-7, with 8 bases lining up with TRBD2. CDR1 MNHEY and CDR2 SMNVEV come from the germline V gene (reference sequence). Trimming at V came to 5 bases and at J to 4 bases, leaving 10 bases not matched to a gene. The CDR3 loop spans 15 amino acids. The CDR3 bases are TGTGCCAGCAGTAGAACTAGCGGAACGGAATACGAGCAGTACTTC. It encodes CASSRTSGTEYEQYF.

The chain employs TRBV7-2 and TRBJ2-1, with 8 bases lining up with TRBD2. This CDR3 spans 16 amino acids. J lost 6 bases, V lost 1 base, and 8 bases had no gene match. Germline CDR1 and CDR2: SGHTA and FQGNSA. DNA of the CDR3: TGTGCCAGCAGCTTAGTCGCGTTAGCGGGATCCAATGAGCAGTTCTTC. Its translation: CASSLVALAGSNEQFF.

J is TRBJ2-5 and V is TRBV21-1; the table's D call, TRBD1, has no DNA check behind it. TRBV21-1 is a documented pseudogene. The CDR3 is 16 residues long. The CDR3, as DNA: TGTGCCAGCAGCAACCGGGGGGACAGCCTCCAAGAGACCCAGTACTTC. Translation: CASSNRGDSLQETQYF.

The genes are TRBV12-3 or TRBV12-4 and TRBJ2-7, with 8 nucleotides matching TRBD1. The CDR3 runs 14 residues. V shed 1 base, J shed 3 bases, and the junction held 2 bases outside the gene matches. CDR3 region: CASSLEGQDYEQYF. The DNA for the CDR3 is TGTGCCAGCAGTTTAGAGGGACAGGACTACGAGCAGTACTTC.

V and J are TRBV7-9 and TRBJ2-7; 8 bases map to TRBD1. CDR3 length equals 15 residues. Germline V lookup: CDR1 SEHNR, CDR2 FQNEAQ (reference sequence). Germline trimming cut 5 bases from V and 1 base from J; bases unmatched to any gene: 7. CDR3: CASSLQGELSYEQYF. CDR3 DNA sequence: TGTGCCAGCAGCCTACAGGGGGAACTTTCCTACGAGCAGTACTTC. Full variable domain (missing parts from reference TRBV7-9 and TRBJ2-7): DTGVSQNPRHKITKRGQNVTFRCDPISEHNRLYWYRQTLGQGPEFLTYFQNEAQLEKSRLLSDRFSAERPKGSFSTLEIQRTEQGDSAMYLCASSLQGELSYEQYFGPGTRLTVT.